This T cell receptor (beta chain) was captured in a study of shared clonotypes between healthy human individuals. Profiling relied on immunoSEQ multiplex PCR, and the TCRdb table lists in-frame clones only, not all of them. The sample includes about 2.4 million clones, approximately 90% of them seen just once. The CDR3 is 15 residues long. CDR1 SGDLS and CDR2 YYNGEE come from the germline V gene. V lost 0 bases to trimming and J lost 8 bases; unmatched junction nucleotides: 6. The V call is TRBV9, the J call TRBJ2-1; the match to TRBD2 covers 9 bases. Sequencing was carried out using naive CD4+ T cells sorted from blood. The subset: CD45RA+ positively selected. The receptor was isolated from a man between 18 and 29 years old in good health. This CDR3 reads CASSVAASGMDEQFF. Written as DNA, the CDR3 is TGTGCCAGCAGCGTAGCGGCTAGCGGGATGGATGAGCAGTTCTTC.